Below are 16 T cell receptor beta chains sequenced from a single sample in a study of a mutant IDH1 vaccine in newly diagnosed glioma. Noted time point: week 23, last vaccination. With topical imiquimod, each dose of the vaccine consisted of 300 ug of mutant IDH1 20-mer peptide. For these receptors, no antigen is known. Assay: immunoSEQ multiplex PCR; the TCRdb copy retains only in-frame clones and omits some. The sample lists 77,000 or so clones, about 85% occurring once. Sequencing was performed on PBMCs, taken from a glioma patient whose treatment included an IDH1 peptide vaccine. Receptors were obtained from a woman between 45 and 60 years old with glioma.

CDR3 in DNA: TGTGCCAGCAGCTTAGCGCCGGGACAGGGGGCGCGTGGGGCGGGGGGCTACACCTTC. This gives the protein CASSLAPGQGARGAGGYTF. This rearrangement joins TRBV7-6 to TRBJ1-2; 12 positions agree with TRBD1. The junction had 16 bases not matched to a gene; V was cut back by 0 bases and J by 8 bases. CDR1 and CDR2 (germline): SGHVS, FNYEAQ. The CDR3 is made up of 19 amino acids.

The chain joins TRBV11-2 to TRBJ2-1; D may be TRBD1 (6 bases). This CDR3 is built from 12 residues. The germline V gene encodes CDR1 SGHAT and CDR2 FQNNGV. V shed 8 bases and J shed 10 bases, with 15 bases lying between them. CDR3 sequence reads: CASGHRVQEQFF. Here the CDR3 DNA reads TGTGCCAGCGGACACAGGGTCCAGGAGCAGTTCTTC.

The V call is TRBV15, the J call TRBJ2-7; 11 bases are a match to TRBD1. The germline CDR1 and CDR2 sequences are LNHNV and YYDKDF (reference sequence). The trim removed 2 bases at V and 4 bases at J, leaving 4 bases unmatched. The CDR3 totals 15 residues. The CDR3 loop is CATSRPGTGGYEQYF. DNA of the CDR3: TGTGCCACCAGCAGACCCGGGACAGGGGGATACGAGCAGTACTTC.

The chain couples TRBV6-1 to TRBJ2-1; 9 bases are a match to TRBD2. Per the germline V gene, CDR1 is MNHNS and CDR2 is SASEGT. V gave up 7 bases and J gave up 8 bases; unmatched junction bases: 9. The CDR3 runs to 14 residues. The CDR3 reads CASTILAGRDEQFF. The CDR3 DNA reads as TGTGCCAGCACGATCCTAGCGGGACGGGATGAGCAGTTCTTC.

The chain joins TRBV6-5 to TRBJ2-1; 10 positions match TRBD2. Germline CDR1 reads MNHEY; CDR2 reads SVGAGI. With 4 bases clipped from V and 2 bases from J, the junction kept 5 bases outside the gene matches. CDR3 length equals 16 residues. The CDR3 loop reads CASSSLAGGAYNEQFF. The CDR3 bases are TGTGCCAGCAGTTCCTTAGCGGGAGGCGCCTACAATGAGCAGTTCTTC.

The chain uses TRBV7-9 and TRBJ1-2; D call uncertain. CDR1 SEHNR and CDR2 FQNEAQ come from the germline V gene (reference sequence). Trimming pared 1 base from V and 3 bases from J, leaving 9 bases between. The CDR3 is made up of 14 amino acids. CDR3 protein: CASSLGPGDYGYTF. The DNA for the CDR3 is TGTGCCAGCAGCTTAGGTCCGGGAGACTATGGCTACACCTTC.

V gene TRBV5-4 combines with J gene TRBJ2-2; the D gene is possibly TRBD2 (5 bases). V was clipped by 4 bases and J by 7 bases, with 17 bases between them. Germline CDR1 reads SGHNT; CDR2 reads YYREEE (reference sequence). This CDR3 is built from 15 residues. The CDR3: CASSLGLELGGELFF. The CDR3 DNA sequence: TGTGCCAGCAGCCTAGGACTGGAATTAGGCGGGGAGCTGTTTTTT.

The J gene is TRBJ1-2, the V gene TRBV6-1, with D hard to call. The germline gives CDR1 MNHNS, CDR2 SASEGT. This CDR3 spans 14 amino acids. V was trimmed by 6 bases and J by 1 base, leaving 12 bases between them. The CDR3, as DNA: TGTGCCAGCAGCACCCCGAGAGATAACTATGGCTACACCTTC. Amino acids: CASSTPRDNYGYTF.

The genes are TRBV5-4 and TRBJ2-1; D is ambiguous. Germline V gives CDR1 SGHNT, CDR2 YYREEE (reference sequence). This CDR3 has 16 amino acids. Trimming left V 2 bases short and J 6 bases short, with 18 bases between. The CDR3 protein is CASSFTSARRGNEQFF. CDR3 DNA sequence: TGTGCCAGCAGCTTTACGAGCGCGCGTCGTGGCAATGAGCAGTTCTTC.

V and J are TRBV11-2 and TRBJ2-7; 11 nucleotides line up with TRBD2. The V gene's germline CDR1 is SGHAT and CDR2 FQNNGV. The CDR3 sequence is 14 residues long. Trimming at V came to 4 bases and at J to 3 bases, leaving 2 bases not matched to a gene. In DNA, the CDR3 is TGTGCCAGCAGCTCAACTAGCGGGAGCTACGAGCAGTACTTC. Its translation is CASSSTSGSYEQYF.

This CDR3 is CASSVAPPSSGTGELFF. The CDR3 bases are TGTGCCAGCAGCGTAGCCCCCCCCAGTTCAGGCACCGGGGAGCTGTTTTTT. The chain joins TRBV9 to TRBJ2-2; D unresolved. Germline CDR1 and CDR2: SGDLS and YYNGEE. V was pared by 0 bases and J by 4 bases, with 16 bases between. This CDR3 comprises 17 residues.

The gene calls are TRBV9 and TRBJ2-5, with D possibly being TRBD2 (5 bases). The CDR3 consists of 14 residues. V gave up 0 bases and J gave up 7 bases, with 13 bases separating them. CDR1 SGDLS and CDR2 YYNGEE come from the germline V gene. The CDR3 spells CASSVGTGIGTQYF. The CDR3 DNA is TGTGCCAGCAGCGTAGGGACCGGGATAGGGACCCAGTACTTC.

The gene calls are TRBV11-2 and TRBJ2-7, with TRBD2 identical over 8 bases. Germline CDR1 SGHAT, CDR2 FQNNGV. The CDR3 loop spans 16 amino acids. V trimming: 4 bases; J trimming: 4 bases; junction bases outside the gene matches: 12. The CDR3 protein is CASSSSRLARGYEQYF. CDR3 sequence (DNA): TGTGCCAGCAGCTCCAGCCGACTAGCGAGGGGTTACGAGCAGTACTTC.

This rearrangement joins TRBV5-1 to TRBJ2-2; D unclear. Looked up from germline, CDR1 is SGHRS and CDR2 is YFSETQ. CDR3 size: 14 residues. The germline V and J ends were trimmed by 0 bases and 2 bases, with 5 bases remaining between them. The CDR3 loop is CASSLGTNTGELFF. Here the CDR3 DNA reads TGCGCCAGCAGCTTGGGGACCAACACCGGGGAGCTGTTTTTT.

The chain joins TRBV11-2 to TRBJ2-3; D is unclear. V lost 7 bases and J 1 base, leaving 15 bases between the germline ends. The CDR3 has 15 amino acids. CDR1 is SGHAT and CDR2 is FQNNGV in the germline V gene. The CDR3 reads CASTSPGDGTDTQYF. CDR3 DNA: TGTGCCAGCACCTCCCCCGGCGACGGCACAGATACGCAGTATTTT.

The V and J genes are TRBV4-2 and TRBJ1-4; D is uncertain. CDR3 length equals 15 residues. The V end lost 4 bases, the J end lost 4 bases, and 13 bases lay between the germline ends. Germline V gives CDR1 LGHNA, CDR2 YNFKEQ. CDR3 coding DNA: TGTGCCAGCAGCCGTAGGGCCATCGGTAATGAAAAACTGTTTTTT. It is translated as CASSRRAIGNEKLFF.